This T cell receptor (beta chain) was identified in a study of long-term antiretroviral therapy in people with HIV. This CDR3 region has 19 residues. In germline, CDR1 is LNHDA, CDR2 SQIVND (reference sequence). V shed 3 bases and J 7 bases; nucleotides not matched to a gene: 22. Study-level points and caveats: Within the repertoire, clones expanded before ART were dominant at all time points. Relative to transplant donor controls, diversity remained lower despite increasing after ART. Controls showed broader CDR3 length ranges than did the HIV repertoires. Gathering of blood took place between about 2003 and 2018, possibly under older ART regimens.

Notes on this clone: The antigen is unknown.

Researchers report immunoSEQ v3.0 was run at survey level. Assay used: immunoSEQ multiplex PCR; TCRdb lists only in-frame clones, some missing. Of some 45,000 clones listed, about 89% were seen once; the top ten hold about 5%. V usage is TRBV19 and J usage is TRBJ1-2, with 8 bases aligning to TRBD1. This specimen was unsorted PBMCs, taken 0.1 years before starting antiretroviral therapy. The source of this sequence is a woman aged 45-65 years with HIV. The CDR3 nucleotides are TGTGCCAGTAGTATCCTTGCCCCCGGGACAGGAAGGGCGTCGGGTGGCTACACCTTC. As protein: CASSILAPGTGRASGGYTF.